The sequence of this T cell receptor beta chain was determined in a study of blood T cell repertoires in COVID-19. Study at large: The United States, Italy and Spain supplied acute and convalescent COVID-19 samples.

Clinical history reported by participants formed the basis on which cohorts were assigned. The V segment lost 5 bases and the J segment 2 bases; nucleotides outside the gene matches: 8. The CDR3 has 15 amino acids. The germline CDR1 and CDR2 sequences are LNHDA and SQIVND (reference sequence). Per the study methods: The assay estimated nucleated cells by amplifying reference gene primers. This table comes from immunoSEQ multiplex PCR, and its TCRdb copy is limited to in-frame clones, with some not included. The V and J calls and clone size come from that table; D and trimming were worked out from the DNA. The sample holds approximately 470,000 clones, roughly 87% seen once.

Material for sequencing was PBMCs or T cells enriched from blood (not recorded which). The receptor was derived from a woman aged 18 to 35 who had recovered from COVID-19. This rearrangement joins TRBV19 to TRBJ1-1, with 7 nucleotides matching TRBD1. DNA of the CDR3: TGTGCCAGTAGTCTCTACAGGGGCCCTAACACTGAAGCTTTCTTT. Translating gives CASSLYRGPNTEAFF.